The 24 T cell receptor beta chains below all came from one sample that was sequenced in a study of Graves' ophthalmopathy and Graves' hyperthyroidism. Amplifying from RNA transcripts, the study obtained TCR beta CDR3 regions. HTBI primers served in a first-round RT-PCR, which a second-round multiplex PCR followed. TCRdb re-analysed the multiplex PCR reads in MiXCR, keeping a single row per CDR3 protein. The table shows about 740,000 distinct CDR3 sequences, with about 44% occurring only once. Material for sequencing was peripheral blood. Source of these receptors: an adult man with Graves' ophthalmopathy.

This sequence joins TRBV29-1 and TRBJ1-1; TRBD1 is a possible D gene (6 bases). The CDR3 has 13 amino acids. CDR1 SQVTM and CDR2 ANQGSEA come from the germline V gene. Trimming pared 4 bases from V and 4 bases from J, leaving 13 bases between. The CDR3 protein is CSVAVGAGTEAFF. The CDR3 DNA is TGCAGCGTTGCGGTGGGGGCCGGCACTGAAGCTTTCTTT.

This sequence joins TRBV20-1 and TRBJ2-3; a weak D match, TRBD2 (5 bases). The germline V gene encodes CDR1 DFQATT and CDR2 SNEGSKA (reference sequence). Trimming left V 0 bases short and J 4 bases short, with 14 bases between. The CDR3 has 15 amino acids. CDR3 protein: CSARDSAGVADTQYF. In nucleotides, the CDR3 is TGCAGTGCTAGAGATTCGGCGGGTGTGGCAGATACGCAGTATTTT.

This clonotype was picked up a small number of times. The CDR3 here is CASSFYQDNEKLFF. The CDR3 DNA follows: TGTGCCAGCAGCTTTTACCAGGACAATGAAAAACTGTTTTTT. J is TRBJ1-4 and V is TRBV7-2; D not certain. The CDR3 runs to 14 residues. With 3 bases removed from V and 5 bases from J, the gap between germline ends came to 10 bases. The germline gives CDR1 SGHTA, CDR2 FQGNSA.

This clonotype was seen ten or more times. This sequence joins TRBV7-6 and TRBJ1-6; D is undetermined. This CDR3 region has 15 residues. Per the germline V gene, CDR1 is SGHVS and CDR2 is FNYEAQ. Trimming pared 6 bases from V and 3 bases from J, leaving 12 bases between. CDR3 in amino acids: CASRYNRDYNSPLHF. DNA of the CDR3: TGTGCCAGCAGATATAACCGGGACTATAATTCACCCCTCCACTTT.

Points on this clonotype: This may be a read error, as it is one base from a much larger clone. The chain is built from TRBV7-2 and TRBJ2-7; perhaps TRBD1 as D (5 bases). Germline V gene data show CDR1 as SGHTA and CDR2 as FQGNSA. The length of the CDR3 is 13 residues. This chain's CDR3 is CVSSLVRRDEQYF. Written as DNA, the CDR3 is TGTGTCAGCAGCTTAGTGCGCAGGGACGAGCAGTACTTC.

The chain recombines TRBV24-1 with TRBJ1-5, with D tentatively TRBD1 (5 bases). The CDR3 sequence is 13 residues long. Trimming left V 4 bases short and J 4 bases short, with 7 bases between. Germline CDR1 and CDR2: KGHDR and SFDVKD. The CDR3: CATSEWGNQPQHF. DNA of the CDR3: TGTGCCACCAGTGAGTGGGGGAATCAGCCCCAGCATTTT.

J is TRBJ1-6 and V is TRBV2; 8 bases align to TRBD1. Germline assignment: CDR1 SNHLY and CDR2 FYNNEI. The CDR3 contains 17 residues. Germline trimming cut 5 bases from V and 3 bases from J; bases unmatched to any gene: 9. The DNA for the CDR3 is TGTGCCAGCAGTTACTCCCAGGGGGCTAGCTATAATTCACCCCTCCACTTT. Amino acid sequence: CASSYSQGASYNSPLHF.

Of note for this clonotype: A read error may produce the germline difference seen at one junction end. The rearrangement joins TRBV29-1 to TRBJ2-5, with D possibly called TRBD1 or TRBD2 (5 bases each). The germline CDR1 and CDR2 sequences are SQVTM and ANQGSEA. The CDR3 spans 9 residues. CDR3 amino acids: CSVRRDGGF. The CDR3 DNA sequence: TGCAGCGTTCGGCGAGATGGGGGCTTC.

This clonotype has a count of ten or more. The chain uses TRBV19 and TRBJ1-2; D unresolved. Per the germline V gene, CDR1 is LNHDA and CDR2 is SQIVND (reference sequence). The ends were cut back, 2 bases at V and 4 bases at J, with 5 bases in the middle. The CDR3 is 12 amino acids. This chain's CDR3 is CASSIQSYGYTF. The CDR3 DNA is TGTGCCAGTAGTATACAGAGCTATGGCTACACCTTC.

This clonotype was detected only a few times. J is TRBJ1-5 and V is TRBV2; possibly TRBD1 for D (5 bases). Germline V lookup: CDR1 SNHLY, CDR2 FYNNEI. V was trimmed by 8 bases and J by 2 bases, leaving 16 bases between them. This CDR3 is built from 15 residues. CDR3 protein: CASAGIGYGNQPQHF. The CDR3 coding sequence is TGTGCCAGCGCAGGGATTGGGTACGGCAATCAGCCCCAGCATTTT.

At least ten counts were recorded for this clonotype. The chain joins TRBV7-9 to TRBJ1-2, with TRBD1 as a possible D gene (5 bases). V lost 5 bases and J lost 3, with 16 bases in between. CDR1 and CDR2 from the germline V gene are SEHNR and FQNEAQ (reference sequence). The CDR3 contains 15 residues. The CDR3, as DNA: TGTGCCAGCAGCCATCCACGGGAGGGACACTATGGCTACACCTTC. Translated: CASSHPREGHYGYTF.

The sample holds a few counts of this clonotype. The CDR3 DNA reads TGCAGTGCTTCACCAACCGACTCCCGCTCCTACGAGCAGTACTTC. Translation: CSASPTDSRSYEQYF. The V call is TRBV20-1, the J call TRBJ2-7; no firm D call. Germline V gene lookup returns CDR1 DFQATT and CDR2 SNEGSKA (reference sequence). The CDR3 runs 15 residues. Deletions cut 5 bases from V and 0 bases from J, with 17 bases between.

The rearrangement uses TRBV20-1 and TRBJ2-5; 11 bases are a match to TRBD1. This CDR3 is built from 15 residues. Trimming at V came to 7 bases and at J to 2 bases, leaving 9 bases not matched to a gene. Germline V CDR1 and CDR2: DFQATT, SNEGSKA (reference sequence). The CDR3 region has the DNA TGCAGTGTCGGGTCCGGGACAGGGGGACAAGAGACCCAGTACTTC. It codes for CSVGSGTGGQETQYF.

This clonotype was counted at least ten times. V gene TRBV7-9 combines with J gene TRBJ1-2, with 7 bases that match TRBD1. CDR1 SEHNR and CDR2 FQNEAQ come from the germline V gene (reference sequence). This CDR3 comprises 13 residues. Losses at the gene ends were 3 bases for V and 4 bases for J; bases not matched to a gene: 2. CDR3 amino acids: CASSFRQGYGYTF. CDR3 DNA sequence: TGTGCCAGCAGCTTTCGACAGGGCTATGGCTACACCTTC.

Note on this clonotype: A much larger clone differs from this one at a single base, so this may be a read error. The chain uses TRBV2 and TRBJ1-1; perhaps TRBD1 as D (6 bases). The germline V gene encodes CDR1 SNHLY and CDR2 FYNNEI. The CDR3 has 13 residues. V was shortened by 5 bases and J by 7 bases, with 14 bases between the two germline ends. In DNA form, the CDR3 reads TGTGCCAGCAGTCCCCCAGGGGTGGGTGAAGCTTTCTTT. Translated: CASSPPGVGEAFF. The full variable domain, its missing parts supplied by reference TRBV2 and TRBJ1-1, is EPEVTQTPSHQVTQMGQEVILRCVPISNHLYFYWYRQILGQKVEFLVSFYNNEISEKSEIFDDQFSVERPDGSNFTLKIRSTKLEDSAMYFCASSPPGVGEAFFGQGTRLTVV.

This clonotype was recorded many times. This rearrangement joins TRBV5-6 to TRBJ1-1, with TRBD1 matching 7 bases. J lost 4 bases, V lost 5 bases, and 11 bases had no gene match. The CDR3 runs to 15 residues. CDR1 and CDR2 from the germline V gene are SGHDT and YYEEEE. CDR3 protein: CASSYLGGRGTEAFF. CDR3 coding DNA: TGTGCCAGCAGTTACCTAGGGGGCAGGGGCACTGAAGCTTTCTTT. Looking up the rest from reference TRBV5-6 and TRBJ1-1 gives the full variable domain: DAGVTQSPTHLIKTRGQQVTLRCSPKSGHDTVSWYQQALGQGPQFIFQYYEEEERQRGNFPDRFSGHQFPNYSSELNVNALLLGDSALYLCASSYLGGRGTEAFFGQGTRLTVV.

This clonotype was counted only a few times. The V and J genes are TRBV12-3 or TRBV12-4 and TRBJ1-1, with D tentatively TRBD1 (5 bases). This CDR3 is 15 amino acids long. CDR3 residues: CASGPSGGDNTEAFF. The CDR3 DNA is TGTGCTAGTGGTCCATCGGGGGGTGATAACACTGAAGCTTTCTTT.

This clonotype showed up many times. The rearrangement joins TRBV20-1 to TRBJ1-5; D possibly corresponds to TRBD1 (5 bases). Germline V CDR1 and CDR2: DFQATT, SNEGSKA (reference sequence). V was shortened by 0 bases and J by 5 bases, with 14 bases between the two germline ends. The CDR3 runs to 15 residues. The chain's CDR3 is CSARDAGLRDQPQHF. CDR3 coding DNA: TGCAGTGCTAGAGACGCAGGGCTAAGGGATCAGCCCCAGCATTTT.

A remark on this clonotype: Because it lacks the conserved phenylalanine or tryptophan at the end, this CDR3 is likely a read error. The J gene is TRBJ2-5, the V gene TRBV7-2, with TRBD2 identical over 9 bases. This CDR3 is 15 amino acids long. The V gene's germline CDR1 is SGHTA and CDR2 FQGNSA. After removal of 0 bases from V and 5 bases from J, the junction contained 4 bases not matched to a gene. The CDR3 is CASSLASGSSETQYV. The CDR3 nucleotides are TGTGCCAGCAGCTTAGCTAGCGGGAGCTCGGAGACCCAGTACGTC.

The chain uses TRBV7-9 and TRBJ1-1; D is ambiguous. CDR1 and CDR2 (germline): SEHNR, FQNEAQ (reference sequence). Deletions cut 4 bases from V and 1 base from J, with 10 bases between. The CDR3 sequence is 14 residues long. In nucleotides, the CDR3 is TGTGCCAGCAGCTCCGCGGCGGCGAACACTGAAGCTTTCTTT. It encodes CASSSAAANTEAFF.

This clonotype was observed at least ten times. The J gene is TRBJ2-7, the V gene TRBV2; no clear D. Germline assignment: CDR1 SNHLY and CDR2 FYNNEI. This CDR3 contains 15 residues. V gave up 3 bases and J gave up 2 bases, with 14 bases separating them. CDR3 sequence: CASSDSLAVTYEQYF. CDR3 sequence (DNA): TGTGCCAGCAGTGACTCTTTGGCAGTTACCTACGAGCAGTACTTC.

In its sample, this clonotype was seen many times. One junction end does not reproduce the germline sequence, and a read error may be involved. This sequence joins TRBV20-1 and TRBJ1-3, with 8 bases that match TRBD1. CDR3 length: 15 amino acids. Germline assignment: CDR1 DFQATT and CDR2 SNEGSKA (reference sequence). The CDR3 DNA reads TGCAGTGCTGGAACAGGGGGATCCTCTGGAAGCACCATATATTTT. Translating it yields CSAGTGGSSGSTIYF.

This clonotype was seen at least ten times. The chain couples TRBV7-9 to TRBJ2-7, with D perhaps assigned TRBD1 or TRBD2 (6 bases each). Germline CDR1 is SEHNR and CDR2 is FQNEAQ (reference sequence). The CDR3 covers 13 residues. V lost 5 bases and J lost 2, with 10 bases in between. The CDR3 is CASSAGHTYEQYF. The CDR3 coding sequence is TGTGCCAGCAGCGCGGGACATACCTACGAGCAGTACTTC.

The CDR3 here is CSASGKAYEQYF. CDR3 in DNA: TGCAGTGCTTCCGGGAAAGCCTACGAGCAGTACTTC. This chain uses TRBV20-1 with TRBJ2-7, with D perhaps matching TRBD2 (5 bases). CDR3 size: 12 residues. Germline lookup yields CDR1 DFQATT and CDR2 SNEGSKA (reference sequence). Trimming removed 5 bases at V and 2 bases at J, with 10 bases between.